This T cell receptor (beta chain) came from a study of PD-1 blockade in classical Hodgkin lymphoma. Every one of the patients relapsed after autologous stem cell transplantation (brentuximab vedotin exposure was variable). Germline V gene sequence: CDR1 WNHNN, CDR2 SYGVQD (reference sequence). CDR3 length equals 16 residues. V dropped 7 bases and J dropped 0; count of bases not matched to a gene: 6. The protocol was immunoSEQ multiplex PCR, while the TCRdb copy is restricted to in-frame clones and leaves out a portion. The table has 45,000 to 55,000 clones, just under 75% seen once. The rearrangement links TRBV10-1 to TRBJ2-4; 10 nucleotides agree with TRBD1. The sample in question was peripheral blood mononuclear cells (PBMCs), obtained before the second cycle of nivolumab. This sequence originates from a human donor with classical Hodgkin lymphoma. CDR3: CASKSGTGVAKNIQYF. The CDR3 DNA follows: TGCGCCAGCAAGTCCGGGACAGGGGTAGCCAAAAACATTCAGTACTTC.